The 17 T cell receptor beta chains below were found in one sample sequenced in a study of cytomegalovirus exposure and HLA in healthy donors. This PCR relied on a set of 60 Vbeta primers and 13 Jbeta primers. TCRdb keeps only in-frame clones here, not all; method: immunoSEQ multiplex PCR. This table has 200,000 to 250,000 clones, about 80% appearing once. Sequenced sample: PBMCs. The receptors stem from a woman in her thirties or forties in good health and CMV-seropositive.

The rearrangement uses TRBV19 and TRBJ1-4; 7 nucleotides align to TRBD1. Trimming removed 6 bases from V and 0 bases from J; junction bases left unmatched: 1. Looked up from germline, CDR1 is LNHDA and CDR2 is SQIVND (reference sequence). The CDR3 has 14 amino acids. CDR3 DNA: TGTGCCAGTAGCGACAGGGCAACTAATGAAAAACTGTTTTTT. Translation gives CASSDRATNEKLFF.

The J gene is TRBJ2-1, the V gene TRBV7-2; no firm D call. The V end was cut by 1 base, the J end by 9 bases, with 7 bases between. CDR3 length: 12 amino acids. CDR1 and CDR2 from the germline V gene are SGHTA and FQGNSA. This CDR3 reads CASSLVSVEQFF. The CDR3 DNA is TGTGCCAGCAGCTTAGTGAGCGTTGAGCAGTTCTTC.

The CDR3 region is CASTLGTGEDYSNQPQHF. The CDR3 DNA is TGTGCCAGTACCCTCGGGACAGGTGAAGACTATAGCAATCAGCCCCAGCATTTT. The chain uses TRBV19 and TRBJ1-5; 8 bases map to TRBD1. CDR1 and CDR2 (germline): LNHDA, SQIVND (reference sequence). The V gene end was trimmed by 7 bases and the J gene end by 0 bases; junction bases not matched to a gene: 14. The CDR3 sequence is 18 residues long.

J is TRBJ2-7 and V is TRBV5-6; 9 nucleotides align to TRBD1. Germline V gene data show CDR1 as SGHDT and CDR2 as YYEEEE. V lost 3 bases, J lost 4 bases, and 8 bases stayed unmatched. The CDR3 spans 15 residues. CDR3 in amino acids: CASSSYGTGRYEQYF. CDR3 DNA sequence: TGTGCCAGCAGCTCATACGGGACAGGGAGGTACGAGCAGTACTTC.

This chain connects TRBV7-9 to TRBJ1-2, with 7 bases lining up with TRBD1. This CDR3 is 15 amino acids long. With 4 bases clipped from V and 5 bases from J, the junction kept 10 bases outside the gene matches. CDR1 and CDR2 from the germline V gene are SEHNR and FQNEAQ (reference sequence). DNA of the CDR3: TGTGCCAGCAGCTACCTTTGGACAGGACTTTATGGCTACACCTTC. This gives the protein CASSYLWTGLYGYTF.

This clone has a single count. The sample has other DNA sequences that encode this CDR3 too. V is TRBV30 and J is TRBJ2-5; 10 bases are shared with TRBD2. This CDR3 contains 15 residues. Looked up from germline, CDR1 is GTSNPN and CDR2 is SVGIG (reference sequence). The J segment lost 5 bases and the V segment lost 2 bases, leaving 8 bases of the junction unmatched. Here the CDR3 DNA reads TGTGCCTGGAGTCGGCTAGCGGGAGTCGGTGAGACCCAGTACTTC. This codes for CAWSRLAGVGETQYF.

The gene calls are TRBV29-1 and TRBJ2-1; 8 bases align to TRBD2. The CDR3 runs 14 residues. Per germline, CDR1 SQVTM and CDR2 ANQGSEA. Trimming at V came to 4 bases and at J to 6 bases, leaving 8 bases not matched to a gene. The CDR3 reads CSVVKSGGSNEQFF. CDR3 in DNA: TGCAGCGTTGTAAAAAGCGGGGGTTCCAATGAGCAGTTCTTC.

This clone was seen a few times. The chain is built from TRBV7-2 and TRBJ1-2, with D unclear. Germline assignment: CDR1 SGHTA and CDR2 FQGNSA. V lost 3 bases and J lost 4, with 6 bases in between. This CDR3 has 12 amino acids. The CDR3 region has the DNA TGTGCCAGCAGCTTCGACATCTATGGCTACACCTTC. Translation gives CASSFDIYGYTF.

This clone turned up a few times. Other DNA sequences in this sample translate to the same CDR3. The chain links TRBV30 to TRBJ1-3, with a tentative D call TRBD1 (5 bases). The CDR3 covers 13 residues. The ends were cut back, 2 bases at V and 0 bases at J, with 5 bases in the middle. The V gene's germline CDR1 is GTSNPN and CDR2 SVGIG (reference sequence). Here the CDR3 DNA reads TGTGCCTGGAGTAGGGGCTCTGGAAACACCATATATTTT. It codes for CAWSRGSGNTIYF.

This chain uses TRBV7-3 with TRBJ2-2; D remains unclear. This CDR3 has 14 residues. The germline gives CDR1 SGHTA, CDR2 FQGTGA. V lost 5 bases and J 0 bases, leaving 7 bases between the germline ends. This chain's CDR3 is CASSIGPNTGELFF. CDR3 nucleotides: TGTGCCAGCAGCATTGGCCCGAACACCGGGGAGCTGTTTTTT.

This clone showed up just a few times. J is TRBJ1-3 and V is TRBV6-5; tentative D call: TRBD1 (6 bases). V gave up 8 bases and J gave up 3 bases, with 11 bases separating them. The germline CDR1 and CDR2 sequences are MNHEY and SVGAGI. The CDR3 sequence is 13 residues long. This chain's CDR3 is CASRIQGGNTIYF. The CDR3 DNA sequence: TGTGCCAGCCGAATACAGGGTGGAAACACCATATATTTT.

Details on this clone: Other DNA sequences of this sample code for an identical CDR3. The chain links TRBV19 to TRBJ1-1, with D perhaps matching TRBD1 (6 bases). Trimming took off 3 bases at V and 5 bases at J, with 13 bases between the two ends. The CDR3 totals 14 residues. The germline CDR1 and CDR2 sequences are LNHDA and SQIVND (reference sequence). DNA for the CDR3: TGTGCCAGTAGTATTAGTAGGGGGGGAACTGAAGCTTTCTTT. It yields the protein CASSISRGGTEAFF.

The chain joins TRBV21-1 to TRBJ2-1; the listed D gene, TRBD2, was not tested against the DNA. TRBV21-1 has pseudogene status. The CDR3 runs 17 residues. Written as DNA, the CDR3 is TGTGCCAGCAGCAAAGAGGAGGGGGGGAGGGCGGTGAATGAGCAGTTCTTC. This sequence encodes CASSKEEGGRAVNEQFF.

The CDR3 region has the DNA TGTGCCAGTACCCCTCGGCTGGCGGCAGGAGGAGAGACCCAGTACTTC. It translates to CASTPRLAAGGETQYF. V gene TRBV19 combines with J gene TRBJ2-5; weak D call: TRBD2 (5 bases). The V end was cut by 7 bases, the J end by 4 bases, with 22 bases between. The CDR3 has 16 residues. Germline V gene lookup returns CDR1 LNHDA and CDR2 SQIVND (reference sequence).

J is TRBJ1-5 and V is TRBV6-5, with 8 bases identical to TRBD1. V was pared by 5 bases and J by 4 bases, with 7 bases of the junction left unmatched. The CDR3 has 15 residues. The germline V gene has CDR1 MNHEY and CDR2 SVGAGI. CDR3 in amino acids: CASSLNDRGNQPQHF. CDR3 bases: TGTGCCAGCAGTCTTAACGACAGGGGAAATCAGCCCCAGCATTTT.

This clone was counted only a few times. This rearrangement joins TRBV7-9 to TRBJ1-6; D call uncertain. V lost 5 bases, J lost 7 bases, and 15 bases lay in between. The CDR3 extends over 15 amino acids. From germline, CDR1 is SEHNR and CDR2 FQNEAQ (reference sequence). The CDR3 DNA is TGTGCCAGCAGCACATCTGTCGGGGAAAATTCACCCCTCCACTTT. Protein: CASSTSVGENSPLHF.

Details on this clone: The sample has other DNA sequences that encode this CDR3 too. CDR3 loop: CASSLAGGGTSYNEQFF. CDR3 DNA: TGTGCCAGCAGCTTAGCAGGGGGCGGGACTTCATACAATGAGCAGTTCTTC. The chain has TRBV7-9 and TRBJ2-1; D perhaps matches TRBD1 (7 bases). Germline CDR1 reads SEHNR; CDR2 reads FQNEAQ (reference sequence). This CDR3 has 17 residues. The V end was cut by 0 bases, the J end by 4 bases, with 16 bases between.